This TCR beta chain originates from a study of cytomegalovirus exposure and HLA in healthy donors. For the study at large: There were 117 million unique TCR beta sequences, drawn from about 200 million T cells, in an earlier analysis. When 350 to 400 donors were genotyped, about 80% of them were found to fall in the Caucasian-associated ancestry cluster.

This clone appeared a few times. Each donor was nominally healthy when sampled (though unrecorded immune exposures were likely). The PCR used 60 Vbeta and 13 Jbeta primers. Assay used: immunoSEQ multiplex PCR; TCRdb lists only in-frame clones, some missing. This table has some 150,000 clones, 75% to 90% appearing once. This clonotype was obtained from a female donor in good health and CMV-seronegative. Sequencing input: PBMCs.

The CDR3 is CASSPSGQGNQPQHF. The CDR3, as DNA: TGTGCCAGCAGTCCTTCGGGACAGGGAAATCAGCCCCAGCATTTT. The chain employs TRBV6-6 and TRBJ1-5; 9 nucleotides align to TRBD1. The J segment lost 4 bases and the V segment lost 5 bases, leaving 6 bases of the junction unmatched. The length of the CDR3 is 15 residues. Germline V gives CDR1 MNHNY, CDR2 SVGAGI (reference sequence).